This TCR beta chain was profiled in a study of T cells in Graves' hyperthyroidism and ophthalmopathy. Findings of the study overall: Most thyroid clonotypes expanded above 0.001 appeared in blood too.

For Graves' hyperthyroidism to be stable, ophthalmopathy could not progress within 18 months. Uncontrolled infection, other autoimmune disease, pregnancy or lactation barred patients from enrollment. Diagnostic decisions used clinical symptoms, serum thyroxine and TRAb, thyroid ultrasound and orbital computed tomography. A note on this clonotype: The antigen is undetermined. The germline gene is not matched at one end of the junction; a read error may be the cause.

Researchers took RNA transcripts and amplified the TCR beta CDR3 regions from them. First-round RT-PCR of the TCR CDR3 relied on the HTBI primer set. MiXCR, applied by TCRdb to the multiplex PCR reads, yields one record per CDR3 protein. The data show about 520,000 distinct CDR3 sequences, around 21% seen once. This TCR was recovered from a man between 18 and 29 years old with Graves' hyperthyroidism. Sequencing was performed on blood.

The CDR3 nucleotides are TGTGCCAGCAGCTTGGGGCAGGTTCGGTTTGCACCTCTCCACTTT. It codes for CASSLGQVRFAPLHF. The rearrangement links TRBV11-2 to TRBJ1-6; possible D gene TRBD1, 5 bases. From germline, CDR1 is SGHAT and CDR2 FQNNGV. The CDR3 contains 15 residues.